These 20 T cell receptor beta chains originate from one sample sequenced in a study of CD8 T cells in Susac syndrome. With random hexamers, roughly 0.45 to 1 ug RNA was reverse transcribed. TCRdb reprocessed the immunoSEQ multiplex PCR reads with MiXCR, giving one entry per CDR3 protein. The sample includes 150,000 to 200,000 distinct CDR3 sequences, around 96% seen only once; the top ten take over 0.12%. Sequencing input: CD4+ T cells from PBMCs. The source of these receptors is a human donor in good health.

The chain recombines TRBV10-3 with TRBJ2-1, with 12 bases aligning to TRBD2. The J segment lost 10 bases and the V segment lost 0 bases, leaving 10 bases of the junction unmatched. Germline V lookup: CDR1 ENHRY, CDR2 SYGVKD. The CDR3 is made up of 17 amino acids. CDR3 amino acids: CAISESAGLAGSLEQFF. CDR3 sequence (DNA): TGTGCCATCAGTGAGTCAGCAGGACTAGCGGGGAGCTTGGAGCAGTTCTTC.

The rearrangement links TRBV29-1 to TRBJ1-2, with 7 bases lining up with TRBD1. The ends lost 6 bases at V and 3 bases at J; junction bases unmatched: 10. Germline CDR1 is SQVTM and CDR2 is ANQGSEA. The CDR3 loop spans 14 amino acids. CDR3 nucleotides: TGCAGCGTGTTAGACAGGGTAAAGGACTATGGCTACACCTTC. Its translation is CSVLDRVKDYGYTF.

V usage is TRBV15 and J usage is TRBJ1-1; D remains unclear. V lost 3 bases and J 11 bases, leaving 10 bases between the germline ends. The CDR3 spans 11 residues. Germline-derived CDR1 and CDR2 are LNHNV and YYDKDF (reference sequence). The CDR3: CATSSAVDAFF. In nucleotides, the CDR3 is TGTGCCACCAGCAGCGCGGTGGATGCTTTCTTT.

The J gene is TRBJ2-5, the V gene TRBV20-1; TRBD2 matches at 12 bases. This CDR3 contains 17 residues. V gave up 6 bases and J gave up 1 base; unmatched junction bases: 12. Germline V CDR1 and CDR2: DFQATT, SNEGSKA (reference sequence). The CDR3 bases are TGCAGTGCCCAACCCCTAGCGGGGGGGATATTCCAAGAGACCCAGTACTTC. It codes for CSAQPLAGGIFQETQYF.

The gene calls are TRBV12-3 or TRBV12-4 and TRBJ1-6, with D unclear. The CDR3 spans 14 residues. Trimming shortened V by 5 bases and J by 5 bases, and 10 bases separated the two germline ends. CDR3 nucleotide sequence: TGTGCCAGCAGTCCTGACCGGCATAATTCACCCCTCCACTTT. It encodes CASSPDRHNSPLHF.

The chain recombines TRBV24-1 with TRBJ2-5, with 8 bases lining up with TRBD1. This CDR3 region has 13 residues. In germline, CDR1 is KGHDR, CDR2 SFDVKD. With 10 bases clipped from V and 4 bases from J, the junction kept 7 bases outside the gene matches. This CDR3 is CATSQGARETQYF. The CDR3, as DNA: TGTGCCACAAGTCAGGGGGCACGAGAGACCCAGTACTTC.

The CDR3 loop reads CASRSAGDTQYF. The CDR3 DNA sequence: TGTGCCAGCAGGTCCGCGGGAGATACGCAGTATTTT. The rearrangement uses TRBV2 and TRBJ2-3; possible D gene TRBD2, 5 bases. The germline V gene encodes CDR1 SNHLY and CDR2 FYNNEI. Trimming took 6 bases from V and 5 from J, leaving 9 bases between them. The CDR3 totals 12 residues. The variable domain in full, completed from reference TRBV2 and TRBJ2-3, reads EPEVTQTPSHQVTQMGQEVILRCVPISNHLYFYWYRQILGQKVEFLVSFYNNEISEKSEIFDDQFSVERPDGSNFTLKIRSTKLEDSAMYFCASRSAGDTQYFGPGTRLTVL.

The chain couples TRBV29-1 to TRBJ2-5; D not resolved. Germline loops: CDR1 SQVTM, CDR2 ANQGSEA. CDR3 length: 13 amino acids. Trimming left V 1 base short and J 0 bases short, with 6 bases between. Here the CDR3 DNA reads TGCAGCGTTGAAGTCAGGTACCAAGAGACCCAGTACTTC. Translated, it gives CSVEVRYQETQYF.

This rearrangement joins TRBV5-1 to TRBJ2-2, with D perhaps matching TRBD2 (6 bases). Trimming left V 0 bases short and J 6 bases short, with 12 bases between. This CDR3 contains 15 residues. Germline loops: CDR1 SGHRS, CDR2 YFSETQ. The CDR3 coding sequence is TGCGCCAGCAGCTTGGCGGCTAGCGTTTCCGGGGAGCTGTTTTTT. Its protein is CASSLAASVSGELFF.

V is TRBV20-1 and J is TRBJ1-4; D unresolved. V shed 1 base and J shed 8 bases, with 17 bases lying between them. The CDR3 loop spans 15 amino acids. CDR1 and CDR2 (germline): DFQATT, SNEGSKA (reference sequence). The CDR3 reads CSARGPWEPTEKLFF. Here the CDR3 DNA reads TGCAGTGCTAGAGGGCCGTGGGAACCGACGGAAAAACTGTTTTTT.

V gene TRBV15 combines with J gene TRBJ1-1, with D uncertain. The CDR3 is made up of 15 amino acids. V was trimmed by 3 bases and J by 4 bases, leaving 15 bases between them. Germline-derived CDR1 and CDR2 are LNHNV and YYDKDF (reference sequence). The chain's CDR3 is CATSRLIMRATEAFF. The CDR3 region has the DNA TGTGCCACCAGCAGGCTGATTATGAGGGCCACTGAAGCTTTCTTT.

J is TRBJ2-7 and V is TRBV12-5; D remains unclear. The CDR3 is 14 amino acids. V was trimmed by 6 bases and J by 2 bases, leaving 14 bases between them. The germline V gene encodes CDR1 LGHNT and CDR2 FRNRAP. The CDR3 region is CASGPPRPPYEQYF. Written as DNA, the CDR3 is TGTGCTAGTGGACCCCCCCGCCCCCCCTACGAGCAGTACTTC.

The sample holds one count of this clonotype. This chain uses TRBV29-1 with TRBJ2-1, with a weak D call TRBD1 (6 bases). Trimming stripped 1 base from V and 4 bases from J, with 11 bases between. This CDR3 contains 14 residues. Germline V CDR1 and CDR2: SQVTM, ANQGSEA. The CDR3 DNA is TGCAGCGTTGAAGTACAGGGTACTTACAATGAGCAGTTCTTC. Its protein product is CSVEVQGTYNEQFF.

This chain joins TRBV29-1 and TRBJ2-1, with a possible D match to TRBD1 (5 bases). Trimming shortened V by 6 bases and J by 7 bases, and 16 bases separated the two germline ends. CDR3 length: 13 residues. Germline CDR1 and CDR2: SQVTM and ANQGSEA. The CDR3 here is CSVRPWGRNEQFF. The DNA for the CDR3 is TGCAGCGTCCGACCATGGGGCAGGAATGAGCAGTTCTTC.

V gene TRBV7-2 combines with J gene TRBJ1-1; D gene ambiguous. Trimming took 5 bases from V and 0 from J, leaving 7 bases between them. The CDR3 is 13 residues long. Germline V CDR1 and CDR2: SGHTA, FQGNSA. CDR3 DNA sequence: TGTGCCAGCAGCACTTCTCTGAACACTGAAGCTTTCTTT. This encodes CASSTSLNTEAFF.

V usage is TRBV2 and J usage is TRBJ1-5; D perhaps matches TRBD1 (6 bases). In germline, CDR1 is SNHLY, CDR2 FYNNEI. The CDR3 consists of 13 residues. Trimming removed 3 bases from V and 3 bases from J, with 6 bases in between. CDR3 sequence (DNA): TGTGCCAGCAGTGAGGGACACAATCAGCCCCAGCATTTT. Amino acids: CASSEGHNQPQHF.

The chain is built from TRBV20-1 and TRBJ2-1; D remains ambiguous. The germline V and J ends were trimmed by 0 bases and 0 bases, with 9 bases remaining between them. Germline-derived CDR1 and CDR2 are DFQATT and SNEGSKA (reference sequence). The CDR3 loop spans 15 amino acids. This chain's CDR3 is CSARDIRTSYNEQFF. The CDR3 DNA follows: TGCAGTGCTAGAGATATACGGACCTCCTACAATGAGCAGTTCTTC.

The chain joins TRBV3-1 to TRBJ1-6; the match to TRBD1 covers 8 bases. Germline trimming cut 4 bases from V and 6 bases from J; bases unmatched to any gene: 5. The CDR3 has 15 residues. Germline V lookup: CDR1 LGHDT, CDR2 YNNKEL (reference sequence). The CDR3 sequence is CASSPWTGTNSPLHF. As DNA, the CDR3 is TGTGCCAGCAGCCCGTGGACAGGGACTAATTCACCCCTCCACTTT. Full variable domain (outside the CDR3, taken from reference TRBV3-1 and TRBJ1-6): DTAVSQTPKYLVTQMGNDKSIKCEQNLGHDTMYWYKQDSKKFLKIMFSYNNKELIINETVPNRFSPKSPDKAHLNLHINSLELGDSAVYFCASSPWTGTNSPLHFGNGTRLTVT.

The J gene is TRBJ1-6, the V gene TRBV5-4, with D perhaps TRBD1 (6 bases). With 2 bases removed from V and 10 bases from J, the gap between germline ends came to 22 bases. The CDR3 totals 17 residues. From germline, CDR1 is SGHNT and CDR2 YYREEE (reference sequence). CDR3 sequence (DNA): TGTGCCAGCAGCTTATCTTGGGGGGCAGGCGAACACTCACCCCTCCACTTT. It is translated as CASSLSWGAGEHSPLHF.

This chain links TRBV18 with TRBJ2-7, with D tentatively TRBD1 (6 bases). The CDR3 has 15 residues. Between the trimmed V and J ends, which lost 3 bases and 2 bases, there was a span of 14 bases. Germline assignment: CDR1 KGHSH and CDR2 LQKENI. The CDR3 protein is CASSPKQGGTYEQYF. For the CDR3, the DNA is TGTGCCAGCTCACCGAAACAGGGTGGGACCTACGAGCAGTACTTC.